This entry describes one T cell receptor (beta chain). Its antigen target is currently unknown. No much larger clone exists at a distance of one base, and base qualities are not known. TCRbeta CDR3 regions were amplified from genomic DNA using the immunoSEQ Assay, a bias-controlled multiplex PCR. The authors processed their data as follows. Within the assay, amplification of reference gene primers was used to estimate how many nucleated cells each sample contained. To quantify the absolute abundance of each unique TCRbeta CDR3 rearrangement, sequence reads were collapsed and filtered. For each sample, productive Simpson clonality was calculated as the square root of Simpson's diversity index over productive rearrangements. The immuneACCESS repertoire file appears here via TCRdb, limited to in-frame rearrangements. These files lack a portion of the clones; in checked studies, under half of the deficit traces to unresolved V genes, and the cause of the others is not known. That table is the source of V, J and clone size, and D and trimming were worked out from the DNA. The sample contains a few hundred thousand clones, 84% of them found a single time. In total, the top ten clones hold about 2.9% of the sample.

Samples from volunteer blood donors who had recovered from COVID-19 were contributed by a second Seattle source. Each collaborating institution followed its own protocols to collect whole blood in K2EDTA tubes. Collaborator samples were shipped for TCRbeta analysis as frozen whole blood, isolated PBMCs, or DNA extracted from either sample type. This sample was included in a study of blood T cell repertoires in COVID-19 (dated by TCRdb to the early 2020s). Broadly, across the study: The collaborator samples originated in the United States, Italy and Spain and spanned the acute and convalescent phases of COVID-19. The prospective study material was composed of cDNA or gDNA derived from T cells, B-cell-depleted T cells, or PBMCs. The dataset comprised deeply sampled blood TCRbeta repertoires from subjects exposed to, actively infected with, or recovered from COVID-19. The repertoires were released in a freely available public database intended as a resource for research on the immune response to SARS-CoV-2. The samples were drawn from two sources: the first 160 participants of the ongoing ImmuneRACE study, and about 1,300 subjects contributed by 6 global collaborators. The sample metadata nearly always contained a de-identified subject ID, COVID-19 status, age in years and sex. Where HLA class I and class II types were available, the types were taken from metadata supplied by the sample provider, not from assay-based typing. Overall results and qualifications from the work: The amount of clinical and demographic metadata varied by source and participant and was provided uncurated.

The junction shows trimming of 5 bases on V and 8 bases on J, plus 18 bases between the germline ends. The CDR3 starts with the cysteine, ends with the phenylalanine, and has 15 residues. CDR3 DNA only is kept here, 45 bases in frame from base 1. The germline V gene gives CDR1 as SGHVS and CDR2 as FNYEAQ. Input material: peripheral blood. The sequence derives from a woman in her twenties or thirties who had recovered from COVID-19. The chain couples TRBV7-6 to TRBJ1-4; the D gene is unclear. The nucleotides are TGTGCCAGCAGCCCAGAGGGCCGAATCTTGGAAAAACTGTTTTTT. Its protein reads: CASSPEGRILEKLFF.